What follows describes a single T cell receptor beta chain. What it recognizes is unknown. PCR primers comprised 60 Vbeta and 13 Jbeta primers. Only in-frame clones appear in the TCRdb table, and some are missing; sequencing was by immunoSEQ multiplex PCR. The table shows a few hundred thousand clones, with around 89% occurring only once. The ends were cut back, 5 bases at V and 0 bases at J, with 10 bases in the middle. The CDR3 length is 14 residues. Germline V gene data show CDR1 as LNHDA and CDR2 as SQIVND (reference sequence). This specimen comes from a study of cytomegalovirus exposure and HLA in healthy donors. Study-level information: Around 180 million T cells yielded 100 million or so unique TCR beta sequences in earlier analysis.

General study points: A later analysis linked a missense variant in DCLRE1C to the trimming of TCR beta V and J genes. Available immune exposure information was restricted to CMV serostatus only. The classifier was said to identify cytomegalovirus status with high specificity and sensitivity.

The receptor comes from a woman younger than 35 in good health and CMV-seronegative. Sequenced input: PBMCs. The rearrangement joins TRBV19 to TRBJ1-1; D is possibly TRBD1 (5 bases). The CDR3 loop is CASSDSAVNTEAFF. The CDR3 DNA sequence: TGTGCCAGTAGTGACAGCGCGGTGAACACTGAAGCTTTCTTT.